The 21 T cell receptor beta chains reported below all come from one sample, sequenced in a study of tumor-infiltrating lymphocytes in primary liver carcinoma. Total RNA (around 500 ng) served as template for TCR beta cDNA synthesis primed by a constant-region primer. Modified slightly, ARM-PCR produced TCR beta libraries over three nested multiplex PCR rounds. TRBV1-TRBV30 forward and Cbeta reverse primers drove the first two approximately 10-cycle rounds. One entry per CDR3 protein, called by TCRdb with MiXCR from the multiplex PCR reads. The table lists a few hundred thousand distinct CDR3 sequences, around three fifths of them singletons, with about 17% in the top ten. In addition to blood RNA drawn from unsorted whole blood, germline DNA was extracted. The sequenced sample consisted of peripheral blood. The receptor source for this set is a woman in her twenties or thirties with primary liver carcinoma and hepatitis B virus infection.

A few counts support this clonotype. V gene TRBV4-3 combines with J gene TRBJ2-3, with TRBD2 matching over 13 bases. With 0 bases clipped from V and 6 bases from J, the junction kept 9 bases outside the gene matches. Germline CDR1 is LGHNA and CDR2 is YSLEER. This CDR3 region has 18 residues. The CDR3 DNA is TGCGCCAGCAGCCAAGATCTCGTCACTAGCGGGAGGGAGGATACGCAGTATTTT. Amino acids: CASSQDLVTSGREDTQYF.

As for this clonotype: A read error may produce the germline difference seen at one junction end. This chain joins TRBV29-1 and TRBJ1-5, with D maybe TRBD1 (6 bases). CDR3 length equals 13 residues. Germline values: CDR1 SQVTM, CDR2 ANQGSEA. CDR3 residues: CSVAGTHNRPQHF. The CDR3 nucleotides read TGCAGTGTCGCCGGGACACACAATCGGCCCCAGCATTTT.

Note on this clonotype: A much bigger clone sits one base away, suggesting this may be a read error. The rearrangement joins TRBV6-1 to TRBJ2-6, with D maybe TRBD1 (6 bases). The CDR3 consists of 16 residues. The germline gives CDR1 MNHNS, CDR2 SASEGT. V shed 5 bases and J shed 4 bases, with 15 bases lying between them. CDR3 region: CASSKEGGSGANVLTF. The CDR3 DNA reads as TGTGCCAGCAGTAAAGAAGGGGGATCCGGGGCCAACGTCCTGACTTTC.

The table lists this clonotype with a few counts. The chain's CDR3 is CATSDPRRTSHEKLFF. Here the CDR3 DNA reads TGTGCCACCAGTGACCCTCGCCGGACCTCCCATGAAAAACTGTTTTTT. V is TRBV24-1 and J is TRBJ1-4; D unclear. V dropped 4 bases and J dropped 6 bases, with 17 bases sitting between them. The V gene's germline CDR1 is KGHDR and CDR2 SFDVKD. The CDR3 consists of 16 residues.

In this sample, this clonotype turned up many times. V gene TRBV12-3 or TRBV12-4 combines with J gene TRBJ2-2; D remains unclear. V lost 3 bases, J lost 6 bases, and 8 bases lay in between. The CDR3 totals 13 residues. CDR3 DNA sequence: TGTGCCAGCAGTTTCGGGCAGGCCGGGGAGCTGTTTTTT. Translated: CASSFGQAGELFF.

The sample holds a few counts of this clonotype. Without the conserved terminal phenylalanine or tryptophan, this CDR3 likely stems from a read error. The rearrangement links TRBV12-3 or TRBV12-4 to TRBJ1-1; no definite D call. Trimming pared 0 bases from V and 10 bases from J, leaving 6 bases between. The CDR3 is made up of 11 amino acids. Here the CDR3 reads CASSLANAAFL. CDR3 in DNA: TGTGCCAGCAGTTTAGCGAATGCAGCTTTCCTT.

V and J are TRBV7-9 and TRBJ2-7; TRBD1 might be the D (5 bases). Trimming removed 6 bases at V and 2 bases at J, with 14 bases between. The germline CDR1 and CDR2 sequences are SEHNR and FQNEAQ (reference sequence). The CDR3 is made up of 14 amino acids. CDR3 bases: TGTGCCAGCAGGGTAGGGGTCGGGCCCTACGAGCAGTACTTC. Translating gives CASRVGVGPYEQYF.

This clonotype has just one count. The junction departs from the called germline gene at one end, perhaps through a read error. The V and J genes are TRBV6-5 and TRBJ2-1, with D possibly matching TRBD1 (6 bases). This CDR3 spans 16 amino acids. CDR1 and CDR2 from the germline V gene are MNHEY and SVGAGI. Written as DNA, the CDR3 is TGTGCCAGCAGTTACTGGGGCAGGGGCCACTACAATGGGCAGTTCTTC. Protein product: CASSYWGRGHYNGQFF.

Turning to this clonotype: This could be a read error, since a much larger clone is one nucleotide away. The CDR3 region has the DNA TGTGCCAGCAGCATAGGTCGCCAGGTGGAGACCCAGTACTTC. Translated, it gives CASSIGRQVETQYF. The chain has TRBV11-3 and TRBJ2-5; D gene ambiguous. The CDR3 extends over 14 amino acids. Germline loops: CDR1 SGHNT, CDR2 YENEEA. Between the trimmed V and J ends, which lost 5 bases and 5 bases, there was a span of 15 bases.

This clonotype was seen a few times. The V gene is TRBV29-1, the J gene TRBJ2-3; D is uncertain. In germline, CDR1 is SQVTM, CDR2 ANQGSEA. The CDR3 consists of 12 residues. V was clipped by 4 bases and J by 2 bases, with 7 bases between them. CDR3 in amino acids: CSVAGHTDTQYF. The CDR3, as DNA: TGCAGCGTTGCCGGGCACACAGATACGCAGTATTTT.

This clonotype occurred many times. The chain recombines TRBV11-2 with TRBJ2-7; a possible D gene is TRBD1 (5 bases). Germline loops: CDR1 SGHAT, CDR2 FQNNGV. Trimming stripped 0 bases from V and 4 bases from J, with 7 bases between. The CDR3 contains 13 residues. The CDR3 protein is CASSLDRVYEQYF. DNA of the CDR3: TGTGCCAGCAGCTTAGACAGGGTATACGAGCAGTACTTC.

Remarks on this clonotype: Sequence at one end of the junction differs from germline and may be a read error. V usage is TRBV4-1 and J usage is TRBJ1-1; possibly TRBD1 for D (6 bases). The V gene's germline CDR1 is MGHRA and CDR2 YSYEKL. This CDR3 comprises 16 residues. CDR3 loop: CTSSLLLGGLGTEAFF. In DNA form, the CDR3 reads TGCACCAGCAGCCTCTTACTAGGGGGGCTTGGGACTGAAGCTTTCTTT.

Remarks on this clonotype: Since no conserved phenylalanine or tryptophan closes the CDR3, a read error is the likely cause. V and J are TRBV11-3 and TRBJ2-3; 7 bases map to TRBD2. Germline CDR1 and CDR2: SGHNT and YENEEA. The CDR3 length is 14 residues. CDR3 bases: TGTGCTAGCAGCCCGCGGGGGACCACAGATACGCAGTATTTG. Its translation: CASSPRGTTDTQYL.

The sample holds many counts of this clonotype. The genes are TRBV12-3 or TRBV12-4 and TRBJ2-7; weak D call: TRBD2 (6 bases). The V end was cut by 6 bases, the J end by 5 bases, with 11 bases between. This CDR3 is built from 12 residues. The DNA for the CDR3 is TGTGCCAGCAGGCGGGACGGTCACGAGCAGTACTTC. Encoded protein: CASRRDGHEQYF.

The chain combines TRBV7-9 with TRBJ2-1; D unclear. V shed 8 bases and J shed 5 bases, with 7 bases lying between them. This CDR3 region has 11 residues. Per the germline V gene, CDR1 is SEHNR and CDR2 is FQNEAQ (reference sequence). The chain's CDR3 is CASAYDNEQFF. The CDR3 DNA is TGTGCCAGCGCCTATGACAATGAGCAGTTCTTC. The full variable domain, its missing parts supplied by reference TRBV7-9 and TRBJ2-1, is DTGVSQNPRHKITKRGQNVTFRCDPISEHNRLYWYRQTLGQGPEFLTYFQNEAQLEKSRLLSDRFSAERPKGSFSTLEIQRTEQGDSAMYLCASAYDNEQFFGPGTRLTVL.

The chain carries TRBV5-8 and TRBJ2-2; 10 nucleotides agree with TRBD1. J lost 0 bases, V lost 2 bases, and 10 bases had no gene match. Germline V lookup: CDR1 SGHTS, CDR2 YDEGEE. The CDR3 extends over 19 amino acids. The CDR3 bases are TGTGCCAGCAGCTTCACATCAAGGGGGACAGGGGCGAACACCGGGGAGCTGTTTTTT. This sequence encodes CASSFTSRGTGANTGELFF.

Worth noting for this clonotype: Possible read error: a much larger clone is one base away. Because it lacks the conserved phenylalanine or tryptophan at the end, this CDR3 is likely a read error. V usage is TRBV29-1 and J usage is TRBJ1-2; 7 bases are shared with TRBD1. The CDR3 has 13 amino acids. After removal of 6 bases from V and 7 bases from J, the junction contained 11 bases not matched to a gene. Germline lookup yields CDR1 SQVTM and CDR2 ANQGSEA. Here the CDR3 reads CSVPDRERGGYTL. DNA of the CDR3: TGCAGCGTCCCTGACAGGGAGAGGGGTGGCTACACCTTG.

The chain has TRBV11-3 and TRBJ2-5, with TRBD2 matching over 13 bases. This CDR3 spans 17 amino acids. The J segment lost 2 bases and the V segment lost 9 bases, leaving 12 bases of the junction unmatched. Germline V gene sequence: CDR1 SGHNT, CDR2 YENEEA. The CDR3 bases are TGTGCCAGTAGCCCCACGACTAGCGGGAGGCCTCAAGAGACCCAGTACTTC. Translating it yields CASSPTTSGRPQETQYF. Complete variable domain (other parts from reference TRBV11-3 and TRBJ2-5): EAGVVQSPRYKIIEKKQPVAFWCNPISGHNTLYWYLQNLGQGPELLIRYENEEAVDDSQLPKDRFSAERLKGVDSTLKIQPAELGDSAVYLCASSPTTSGRPQETQYFGPGTRLLVL.

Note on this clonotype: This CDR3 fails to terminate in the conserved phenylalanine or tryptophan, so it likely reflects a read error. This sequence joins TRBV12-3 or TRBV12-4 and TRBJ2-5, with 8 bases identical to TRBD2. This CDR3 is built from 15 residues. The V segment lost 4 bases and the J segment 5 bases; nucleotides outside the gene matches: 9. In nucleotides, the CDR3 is TGTGCCAGCAGTTGGGGCGGGAGGCTCAGGGAGACCCAGTACCTC. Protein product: CASSWGGRLRETQYL.

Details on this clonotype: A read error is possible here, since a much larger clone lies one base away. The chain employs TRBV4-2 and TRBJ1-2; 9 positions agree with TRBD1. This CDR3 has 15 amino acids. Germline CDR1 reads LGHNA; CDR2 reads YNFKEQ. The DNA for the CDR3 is TGTGCCAGCAGCCAAGGGACAGGGGAAAGAGAGGGCTGCACCTTC. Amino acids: CASSQGTGEREGCTF.

CDR3: CASRMDRGSDTQYF. The DNA for the CDR3 is TGTGCCAGCAGGATGGACAGGGGTTCAGATACGCAGTATTTT. J is TRBJ2-3 and V is TRBV28; 9 bases align to TRBD1. The CDR3 consists of 14 residues. After removal of 6 bases from V and 4 bases from J, the junction contained 5 bases not matched to a gene. CDR1 and CDR2 from the germline V gene are MDHEN and SYDVKM.